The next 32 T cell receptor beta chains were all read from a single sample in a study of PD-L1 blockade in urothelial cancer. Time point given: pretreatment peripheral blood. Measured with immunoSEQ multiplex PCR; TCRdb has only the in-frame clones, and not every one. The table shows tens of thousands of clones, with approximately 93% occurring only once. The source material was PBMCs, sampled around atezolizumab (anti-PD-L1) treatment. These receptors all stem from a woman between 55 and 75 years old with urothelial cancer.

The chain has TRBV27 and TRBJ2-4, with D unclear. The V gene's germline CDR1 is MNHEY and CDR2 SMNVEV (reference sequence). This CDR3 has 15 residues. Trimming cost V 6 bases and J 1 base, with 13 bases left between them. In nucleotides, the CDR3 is TGTGCCAGCAGCCCAACGACAATGGCCAAAAACATTCAGTACTTC. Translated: CASSPTTMAKNIQYF.

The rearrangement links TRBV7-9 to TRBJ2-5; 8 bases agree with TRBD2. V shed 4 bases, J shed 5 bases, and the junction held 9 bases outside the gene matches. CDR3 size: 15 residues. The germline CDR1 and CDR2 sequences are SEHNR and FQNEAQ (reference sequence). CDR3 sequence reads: CASSSRTSYPETQYF. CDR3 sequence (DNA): TGTGCCAGCAGCTCCCGGACTAGCTACCCCGAGACCCAGTACTTC.

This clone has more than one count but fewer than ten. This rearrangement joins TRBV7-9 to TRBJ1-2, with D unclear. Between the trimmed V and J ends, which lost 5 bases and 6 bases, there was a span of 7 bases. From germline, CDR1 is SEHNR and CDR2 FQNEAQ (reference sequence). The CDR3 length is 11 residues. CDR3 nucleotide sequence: TGTGCCAGCAGCAGCGGGGATGGCTACACCTTC. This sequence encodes CASSSGDGYTF.

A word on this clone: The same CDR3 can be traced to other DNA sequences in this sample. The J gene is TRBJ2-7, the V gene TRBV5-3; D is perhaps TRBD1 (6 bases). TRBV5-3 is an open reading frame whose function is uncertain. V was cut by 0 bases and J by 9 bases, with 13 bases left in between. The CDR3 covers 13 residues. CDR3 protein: CARSLAVTGTQYF. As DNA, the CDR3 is TGTGCCAGAAGCTTGGCCGTTACAGGGACGCAGTACTTC.

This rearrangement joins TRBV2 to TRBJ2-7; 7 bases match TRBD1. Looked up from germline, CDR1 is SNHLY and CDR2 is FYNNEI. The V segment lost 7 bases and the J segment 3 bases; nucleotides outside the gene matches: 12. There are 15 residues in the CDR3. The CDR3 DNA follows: TGTGCCAGCACCGGGACAGTAGTAAGTCGCTACGAGCAGTACTTC. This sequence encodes CASTGTVVSRYEQYF.

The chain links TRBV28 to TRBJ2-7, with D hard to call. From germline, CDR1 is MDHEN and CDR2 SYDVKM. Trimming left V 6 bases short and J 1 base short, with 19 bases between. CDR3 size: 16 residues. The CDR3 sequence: CASSPPGMGPSYEQYF. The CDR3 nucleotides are TGTGCCAGCAGCCCGCCAGGTATGGGCCCTTCCTACGAGCAGTACTTC. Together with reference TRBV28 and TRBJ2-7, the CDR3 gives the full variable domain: DVKVTQSSRYLVKRTGEKVFLECVQDMDHENMFWYRQDPGLGLRLIYFSYDVKMKEKGDIPEGYSVSREKKERFSLILESASTNQTSMYLCASSPPGMGPSYEQYFGPGTRLTVT.

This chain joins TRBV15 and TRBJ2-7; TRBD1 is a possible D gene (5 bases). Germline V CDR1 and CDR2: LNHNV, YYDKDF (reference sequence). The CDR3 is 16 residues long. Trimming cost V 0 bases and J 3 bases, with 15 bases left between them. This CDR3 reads CATSREERGGGYEQYF. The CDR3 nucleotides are TGTGCCACCAGCAGAGAAGAAAGGGGTGGTGGCTACGAGCAGTACTTC.

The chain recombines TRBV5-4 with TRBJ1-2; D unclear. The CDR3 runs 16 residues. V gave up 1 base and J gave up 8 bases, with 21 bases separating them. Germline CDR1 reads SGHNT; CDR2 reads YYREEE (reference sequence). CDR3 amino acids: CASSLSIGIGEEGYTF. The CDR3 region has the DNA TGTGCCAGCAGCTTGTCGATCGGTATCGGGGAGGAGGGCTACACCTTC. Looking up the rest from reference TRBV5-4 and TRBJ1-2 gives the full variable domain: ETGVTQSPTHLIKTRGQQVTLRCSSQSGHNTVSWYQQALGQGPQFIFQYYREEENGRGNFPPRFSGLQFPNYSSELNVNALELDDSALYLCASSLSIGIGEEGYTFGSGTRLTVV.

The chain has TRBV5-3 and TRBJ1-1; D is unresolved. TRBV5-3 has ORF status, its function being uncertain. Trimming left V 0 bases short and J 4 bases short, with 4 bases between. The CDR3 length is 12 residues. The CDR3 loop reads CARSLDSTEAFF. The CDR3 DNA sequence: TGTGCCAGAAGCTTGGACAGCACTGAAGCTTTCTTT.

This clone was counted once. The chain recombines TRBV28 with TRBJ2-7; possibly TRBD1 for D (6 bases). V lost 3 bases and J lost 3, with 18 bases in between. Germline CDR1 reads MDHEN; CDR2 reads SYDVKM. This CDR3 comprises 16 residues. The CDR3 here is CASSFPPWTDGYEQYF. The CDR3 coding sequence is TGTGCCAGCAGTTTTCCACCCTGGACAGACGGCTACGAGCAGTACTTC. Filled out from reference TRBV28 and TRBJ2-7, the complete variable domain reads DVKVTQSSRYLVKRTGEKVFLECVQDMDHENMFWYRQDPGLGLRLIYFSYDVKMKEKGDIPEGYSVSREKKERFSLILESASTNQTSMYLCASSFPPWTDGYEQYFGPGTRLTVT.

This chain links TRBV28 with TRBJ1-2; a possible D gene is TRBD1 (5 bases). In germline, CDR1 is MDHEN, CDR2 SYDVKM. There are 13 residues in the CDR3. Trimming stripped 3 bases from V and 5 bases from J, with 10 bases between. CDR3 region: CASSFGDLYGYTF. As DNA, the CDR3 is TGTGCCAGCAGTTTCGGGGACTTGTATGGCTACACCTTC.

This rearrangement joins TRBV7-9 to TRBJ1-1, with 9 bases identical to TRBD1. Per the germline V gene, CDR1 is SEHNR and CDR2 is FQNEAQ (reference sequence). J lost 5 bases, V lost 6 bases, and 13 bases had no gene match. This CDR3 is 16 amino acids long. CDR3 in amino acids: CASRYQTGTGQTEAFF. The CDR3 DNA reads TGTGCCAGCAGATATCAGACCGGGACAGGGCAGACTGAAGCTTTCTTT.

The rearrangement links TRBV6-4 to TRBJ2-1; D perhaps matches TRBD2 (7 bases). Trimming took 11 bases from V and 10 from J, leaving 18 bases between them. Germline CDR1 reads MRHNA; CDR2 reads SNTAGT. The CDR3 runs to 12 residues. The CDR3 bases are TGTGCCTCCATGCGGGGGCTGGGGGAGCAGTTCTTC. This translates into CASMRGLGEQFF.

The CDR3 spells CASSQKTEETQYF. The CDR3 region has the DNA TGCGCCAGCAGCCAGAAAACAGAAGAGACCCAGTACTTC. The gene calls are TRBV4-1 and TRBJ2-5; D is uncertain. The CDR3 loop spans 13 amino acids. The V gene lost 3 bases and the J gene lost 3 bases, with 8 bases spanning the gap. Germline V gene lookup returns CDR1 MGHRA and CDR2 YSYEKL.

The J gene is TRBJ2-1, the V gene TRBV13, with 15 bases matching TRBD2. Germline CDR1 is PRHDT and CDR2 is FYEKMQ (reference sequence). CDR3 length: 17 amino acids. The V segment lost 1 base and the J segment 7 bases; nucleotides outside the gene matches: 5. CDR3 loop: CASSLAAGTSGRNEQFF. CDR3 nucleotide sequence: TGTGCCAGCAGCTTAGCCGCCGGGACTAGCGGGAGGAATGAGCAGTTCTTC. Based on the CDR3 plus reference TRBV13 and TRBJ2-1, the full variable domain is AAGVIQSPRHLIKEKRETATLKCYPIPRHDTVYWYQQGPGQDPQFLISFYEKMQSDKGSIPDRFSAQQFSDYHSELNMSSLELGDSALYFCASSLAAGTSGRNEQFFGPGTRLTVL.

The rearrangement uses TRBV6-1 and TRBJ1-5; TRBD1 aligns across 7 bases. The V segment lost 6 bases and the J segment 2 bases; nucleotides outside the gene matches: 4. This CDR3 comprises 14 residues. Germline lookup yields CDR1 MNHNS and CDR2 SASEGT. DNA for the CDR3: TGTGCCAGCAGCGGGACAGCAGGCAATCAGCCCCAGCATTTT. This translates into CASSGTAGNQPQHF.

The CDR3 DNA sequence: TGCGCCAGCAGCCCGACAGGGGGCAGGAATGAAAAACTGTTTTTT. Protein sequence: CASSPTGGRNEKLFF. The chain couples TRBV5-1 to TRBJ1-4; TRBD1 aligns across 10 bases. Trimming cost V 4 bases and J 5 bases; bases outside gene matches: 5. The CDR3 covers 15 residues. Germline CDR1 is SGHRS and CDR2 is YFSETQ.

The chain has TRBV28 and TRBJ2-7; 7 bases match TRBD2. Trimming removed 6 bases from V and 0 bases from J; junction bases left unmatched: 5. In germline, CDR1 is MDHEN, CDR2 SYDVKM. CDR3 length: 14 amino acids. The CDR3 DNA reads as TGTGCCAGCAGGCAAGCGGGATCCTCCTACGAGCAGTACTTC. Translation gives CASRQAGSSYEQYF. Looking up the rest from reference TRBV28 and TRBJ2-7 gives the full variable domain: DVKVTQSSRYLVKRTGEKVFLECVQDMDHENMFWYRQDPGLGLRLIYFSYDVKMKEKGDIPEGYSVSREKKERFSLILESASTNQTSMYLCASRQAGSSYEQYFGPGTRLTVT.

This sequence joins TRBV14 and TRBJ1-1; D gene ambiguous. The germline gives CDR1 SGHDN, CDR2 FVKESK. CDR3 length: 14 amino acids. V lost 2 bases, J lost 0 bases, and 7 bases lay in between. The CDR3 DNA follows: TGTGCCAGCAGCCAACCGGGTATGAACACTGAAGCTTTCTTT. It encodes CASSQPGMNTEAFF.

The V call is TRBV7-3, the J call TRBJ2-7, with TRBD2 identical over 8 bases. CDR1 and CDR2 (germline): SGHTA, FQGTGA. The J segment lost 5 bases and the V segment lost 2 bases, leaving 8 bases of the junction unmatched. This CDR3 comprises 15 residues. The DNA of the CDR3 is TGTGCCAGCAGCTTATTTGGGCTAGCGGGCCACGAGCAGTACTTC. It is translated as CASSLFGLAGHEQYF. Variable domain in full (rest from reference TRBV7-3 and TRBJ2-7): GAGVSQTPSNKVTEKGKYVELRCDPISGHTALYWYRQSLGQGPEFLIYFQGTGAADDSGLPNDRFFAVRPEGSVSTLKIQRTERGDSAVYLCASSLFGLAGHEQYFGPGTRLTVT.

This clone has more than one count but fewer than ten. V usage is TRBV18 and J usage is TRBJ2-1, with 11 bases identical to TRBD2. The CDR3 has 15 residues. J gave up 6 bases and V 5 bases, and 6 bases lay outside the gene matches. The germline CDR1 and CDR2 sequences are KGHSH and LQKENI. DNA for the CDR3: TGTGCCAGCTCAATCGGGACTAGCGGCCGCAATGAGCAGTTCTTC. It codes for CASSIGTSGRNEQFF.

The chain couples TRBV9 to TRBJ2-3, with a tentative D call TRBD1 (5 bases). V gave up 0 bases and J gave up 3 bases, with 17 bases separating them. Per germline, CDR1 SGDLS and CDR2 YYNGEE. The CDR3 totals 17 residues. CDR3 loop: CASSVEGRAGLTDTQYF. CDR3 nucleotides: TGTGCCAGCAGCGTAGAGGGTCGGGCAGGGTTGACAGATACGCAGTATTTT.

The CDR3 reads CASSPTLAGGLETQYF. The CDR3 coding sequence is TGTGCCAGCAGCCCGACCCTGGCGGGGGGATTAGAGACCCAGTACTTC. The chain joins TRBV7-9 to TRBJ2-5; 8 nucleotides agree with TRBD2. Germline CDR1 is SEHNR and CDR2 is FQNEAQ (reference sequence). Trimming took 5 bases from V and 4 from J; bases not matched to a gene: 12. This CDR3 contains 16 residues.

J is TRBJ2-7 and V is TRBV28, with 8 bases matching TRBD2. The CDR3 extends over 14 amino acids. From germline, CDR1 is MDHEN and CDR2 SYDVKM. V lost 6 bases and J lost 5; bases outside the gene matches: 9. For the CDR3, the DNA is TGTGCCAGCAGGAGCGGGAGCAGTTGGAACGAGCAGTACTTC. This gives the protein CASRSGSSWNEQYF.

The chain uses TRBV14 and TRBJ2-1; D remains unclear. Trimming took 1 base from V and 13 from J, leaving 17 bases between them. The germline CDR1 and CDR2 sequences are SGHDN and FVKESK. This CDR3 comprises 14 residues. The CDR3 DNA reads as TGTGCCAGCAGCCAAGCGAATATGGCTGACTCCCAGTTCTTC. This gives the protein CASSQANMADSQFF.

CDR3 protein: CASRPPGTGGLGQFF. The CDR3 coding sequence is TGTGCCAGCAGGCCCCCCGGGACAGGGGGCTTGGGGCAGTTCTTC. The V and J genes are TRBV11-2 and TRBJ2-1, with 12 bases fitting TRBD1. The CDR3 sequence is 15 residues long. Germline lookup yields CDR1 SGHAT and CDR2 FQNNGV. The V and J ends lost 6 bases and 12 bases, in that order; junction bases with no gene match: 12.

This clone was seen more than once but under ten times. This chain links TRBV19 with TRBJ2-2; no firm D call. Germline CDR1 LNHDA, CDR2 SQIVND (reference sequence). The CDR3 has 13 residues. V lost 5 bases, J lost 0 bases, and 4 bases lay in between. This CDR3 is CASSEPNTGELFF. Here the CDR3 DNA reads TGTGCCAGTAGTGAGCCGAACACCGGGGAGCTGTTTTTT.

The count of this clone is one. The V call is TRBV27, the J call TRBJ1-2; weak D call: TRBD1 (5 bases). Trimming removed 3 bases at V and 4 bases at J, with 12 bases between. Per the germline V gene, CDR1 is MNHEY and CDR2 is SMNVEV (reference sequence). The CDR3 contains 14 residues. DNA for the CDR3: TGTGCCAGCAGTTTCCTAGGGGAGGGCTATGGCTACACCTTC. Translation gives CASSFLGEGYGYTF.

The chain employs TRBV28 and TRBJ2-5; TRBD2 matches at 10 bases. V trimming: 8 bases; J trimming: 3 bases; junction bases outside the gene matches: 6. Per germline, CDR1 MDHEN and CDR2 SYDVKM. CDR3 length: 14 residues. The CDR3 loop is CASRVSGRKETQYF. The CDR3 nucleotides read TGTGCCAGCCGAGTTAGCGGGAGGAAAGAGACCCAGTACTTC.

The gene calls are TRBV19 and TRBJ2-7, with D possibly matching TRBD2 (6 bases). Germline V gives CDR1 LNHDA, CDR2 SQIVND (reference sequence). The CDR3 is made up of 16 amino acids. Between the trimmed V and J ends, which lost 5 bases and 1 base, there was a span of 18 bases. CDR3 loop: CASSEGRGGISYEQYF. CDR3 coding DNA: TGTGCCAGTAGTGAGGGAAGGGGCGGGATATCCTACGAGCAGTACTTC.

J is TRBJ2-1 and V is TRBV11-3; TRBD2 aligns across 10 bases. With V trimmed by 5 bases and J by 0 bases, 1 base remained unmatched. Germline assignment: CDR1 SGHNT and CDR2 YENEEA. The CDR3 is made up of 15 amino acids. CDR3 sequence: CASSPSGSSYNEQFF. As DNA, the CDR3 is TGTGCCAGCAGCCCTAGCGGGAGCTCCTACAATGAGCAGTTCTTC. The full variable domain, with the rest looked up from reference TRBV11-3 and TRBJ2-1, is EAGVVQSPRYKIIEKKQPVAFWCNPISGHNTLYWYLQNLGQGPELLIRYENEEAVDDSQLPKDRFSAERLKGVDSTLKIQPAELGDSAVYLCASSPSGSSYNEQFFGPGTRLTVL.

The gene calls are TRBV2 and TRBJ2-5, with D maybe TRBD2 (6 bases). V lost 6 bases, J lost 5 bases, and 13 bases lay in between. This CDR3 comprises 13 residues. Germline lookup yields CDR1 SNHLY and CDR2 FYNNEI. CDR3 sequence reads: CASRYRERETQYF. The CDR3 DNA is TGTGCCAGCAGATATCGGGAGAGGGAGACCCAGTACTTC. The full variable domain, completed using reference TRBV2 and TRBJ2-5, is EPEVTQTPSHQVTQMGQEVILRCVPISNHLYFYWYRQILGQKVEFLVSFYNNEISEKSEIFDDQFSVERPDGSNFTLKIRSTKLEDSAMYFCASRYRERETQYFGPGTRLLVL.